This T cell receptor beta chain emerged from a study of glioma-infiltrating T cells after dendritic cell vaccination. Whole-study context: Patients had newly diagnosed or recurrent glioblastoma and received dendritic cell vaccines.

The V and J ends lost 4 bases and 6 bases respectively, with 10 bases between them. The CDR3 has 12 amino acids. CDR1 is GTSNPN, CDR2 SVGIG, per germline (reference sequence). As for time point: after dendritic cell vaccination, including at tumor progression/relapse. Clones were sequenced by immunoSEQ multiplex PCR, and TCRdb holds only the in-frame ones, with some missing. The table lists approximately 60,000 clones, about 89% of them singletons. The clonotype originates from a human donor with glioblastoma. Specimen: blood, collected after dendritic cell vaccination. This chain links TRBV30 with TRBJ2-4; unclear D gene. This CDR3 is CAWTDSGNIQYF. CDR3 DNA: TGTGCCTGGACAGATTCGGGAAACATTCAGTACTTC.